These 2 T cell receptor beta chains share one sample of origin, sequenced in a study of a mutant IDH1 vaccine in newly diagnosed glioma. Time point specified: week 23, last vaccination. Doses of 300 ug of mutant IDH1 20-mer peptide were given with topical imiquimod. Their cognate antigens are unknown. Assay used: immunoSEQ multiplex PCR; TCRdb lists only in-frame clones, some missing. The data hold about 81,000 clones, with 85% observed a single time. Sequencing used PBMCs, obtained from a glioma patient whose treatment included an IDH1 peptide vaccine. Every receptor here comes from a man aged 25 to 40 with glioma. Some clones in this sample may be carry-over from other donors' samples.

The chain couples TRBV4-1 to TRBJ1-2; 9 bases are shared with TRBD1. The ends lost 1 base at V and 4 bases at J; junction bases unmatched: 13. CDR1 is MGHRA, CDR2 YSYEKL, per germline. This CDR3 spans 18 amino acids. CDR3 loop: CASSQVIRTGGEGYGYTF. Here the CDR3 DNA reads TGCGCCAGCAGCCAAGTAATCAGAACAGGGGGCGAAGGCTATGGCTACACCTTC.

The chain combines TRBV19 with TRBJ2-5, with D possibly being TRBD2 (6 bases). Near its end, the DNA agrees better with TRBJ2-7, so the J call may be wrong. In germline, CDR1 is LNHDA, CDR2 SQIVND (reference sequence). The CDR3 runs 14 residues. The CDR3 sequence is CASSPRLDSYEQYF. The CDR3 DNA reads as TGTGCCAGTAGTCCAAGACTAGATTCGTACGAGCAGTACTTC.